This T cell receptor (beta chain) was identified in a study of blood T cells in healthy people across ages. PBMCs numbering at least 7 million were isolated per sample. Extracted total RNA amounted to at least 5.5 micrograms for each sample. There are 15 residues in the CDR3. V shed 2 bases and J 7 bases; nucleotides not matched to a gene: 7. CDR1 and CDR2 (germline): LNHNV, YYDKDF (reference sequence). For the second PCR, which ran for 7 to 11 cycles, a sample-barcoded 5' primer and a J-beta primer mix were used. Carrying 12 random nucleotides, a template-switch adaptor labeled each individual cDNA molecule. TCRdb called the 5' RACE reads again in MiXCR, with one record for every CDR3 protein. The sample has around 780,000 distinct CDR3 sequences; roughly three fifths are singletons.

The genes are TRBV15 and TRBJ2-3; TRBD1 matches 9 bases. The TCR sequence derives from a man aged 40-50 years in good health. Sample: blood. The CDR3 loop reads CATSRSPGQGNTQYF. The CDR3 DNA reads TGTGCCACCAGCAGATCCCCGGGACAGGGAAATACGCAGTATTTT.